The rows below give T cell receptor beta chains drawn from one sample of a study of cytomegalovirus exposure and HLA in healthy donors. Libraries were prepared by immunoSEQ multiplex PCR; TCRdb keeps only in-frame clonotypes and omits some of them. The sample shows some 60,000 clones, approximately 83% of them seen only once. Sequences were obtained from PBMCs. Every receptor here comes from a man aged 35 to 55 in good health and CMV-seronegative. Each CDR3 is given with its conserved first and last residue. D genes are given only for firm matches. Size is stated for part of the rows, as once, few or many counts, or as a class when the clone is expanded.

D	V	size	J	DNA	CDR3
-	TRBV5-1	-	TRBJ2-5	TGCGCCAGCAGCATAGACAGAGCTAAAGAGACCCAGTACTTC	CASSIDRAKETQYF
TRBD2	TRBV13	-	TRBJ2-2	TGTGCCAGCCACAGAGCGGGGGAAGCCGGGGAGCTGTTTTTT	CASHRAGEAGELFF
TRBD1	TRBV29-1	few	TRBJ2-3	TGCAGCGTTCAACTCGGACAGGACCGCACAGATACGCAGTATTTT	CSVQLGQDRTDTQYF
TRBD1	TRBV28	-	TRBJ1-5	TGTGCCAGCAGTTTTGGGACAGGGGTAGCAGGGCCCCAGCATTTT	CASSFGTGVAGPQHF
TRBD2	TRBV2	-	TRBJ2-3	TGTGCCAGCACTCCTACCACCCTAGCGGGGGGGCAGTATTTT	CASTPTTLAGGQYF
TRBD2	TRBV11-3	-	TRBJ2-5	TGTGCCAGCAGCTTAAAACTAGCGGGGGGAGAGACCCAGTACTTC	CASSLKLAGGETQYF
TRBD1	TRBV7-9	-	TRBJ1-4	TGTGCCAGCAGCTCACACCAAAAAAGTGGACAGGGCTACAATGAAAAACTGTTTTTT	CASSSHQKSGQGYNEKLFF
TRBD1	TRBV9	-	TRBJ1-1	TGTGCCAGCAGCGTAGGACAGGGGACTGAAGCTTTCTTT	CASSVGQGTEAFF
TRBD2	TRBV7-7	-	TRBJ2-1	TGTGCTAGCAGCCACGGACTAGTACCGAGCTCCTACAATGAGCAGTTCTTC	CASSHGLVPSSYNEQFF
-	TRBV29-1	-	TRBJ2-3	TGCAGCGTTGAACCGCAGGGAAGCACAGATACGCAGTATTTT	CSVEPQGSTDTQYF
-	TRBV5-5	-	TRBJ2-5	TGTGCCAGCAGCACCACAGGGCAAGAGACCCAGTACTTC	CASSTTGQETQYF
-	TRBV27	-	TRBJ2-6	TGTGCCAGCAGCCCGCCGACTCTCGCTGGGGCCAACGTCCTGACTTTC	CASSPPTLAGANVLTF
-	TRBV7-9	-	TRBJ1-2	TGTTCCAGCAACCCTTCCGGGGAAGGCTACACCTTC	CSSNPSGEGYTF
-	TRBV6-5	-	TRBJ1-1	TGTGCCAGCAGTTACCCGGGAAATGGTAGGGCTGAAGCTTTCTTT	CASSYPGNGRAEAFF
-	TRBV4-2	-	TRBJ2-5	TGTGCCAGCAGCCAAGAATTAGCAGAAGAGACCCAGTACTTC	CASSQELAEETQYF
-	TRBV19	-	TRBJ1-2	TGTGCCAGTAGTATAGATAGTCGTCTTGGCTACACCTTC	CASSIDSRLGYTF
-	TRBV7-9	-	TRBJ1-1	TGTGCCAGCAGCCCTCGGGGTGCCGAGAACACTGAAGCTTTCTTT	CASSPRGAENTEAFF
TRBD1	TRBV7-9	-	TRBJ1-1	TGTGCCAGCAGCATCCGGGACAGATACACTGAAGCTTTCTTT	CASSIRDRYTEAFF
TRBD1	TRBV4-3	-	TRBJ1-4	TGCGCCAGCAGCCAAGATAGGGACAGCTGGTCTGAAAAACTGTTTTTT	CASSQDRDSWSEKLFF
TRBD2	TRBV28	-	TRBJ2-1	TGTGCCAGCAGTTCCACCGGAGCGGGGGCCTACAATGAGCAGTTCTTC	CASSSTGAGAYNEQFF
-	TRBV7-2	-	TRBJ2-7	TGTGCCAGCAGCTTCGAGGGCTACGAGCAGTACTTC	CASSFEGYEQYF
TRBD2	TRBV9	-	TRBJ2-2	TGTGCCAGCAGTGAGCGGGGGGTAACGAACACCGGGGAGCTGTTTTTT	CASSERGVTNTGELFF
TRBD1	TRBV11-3	once	TRBJ2-2	TGTGCCAGCAGCCCCGACAGGGTTCAGCTGTTTTTT	CASSPDRVQLFF
-	TRBV4-1	-	TRBJ1-2	TGCGCCAGCAGCCAAGATCTTCCAGGGGACTATGGCTACACCTTC	CASSQDLPGDYGYTF
-	TRBV4-2	once	TRBJ2-2	TGTGCCAGCAGCCAAGGGGGACTTAACACCGGGGAGCTGTTTTTT	CASSQGGLNTGELFF
TRBD2	TRBV9	-	TRBJ2-1	TGTGCCAGCAGCGTAGTGGGTAGCGGGGGCCCCCTCTACAATGAGCAGTTCTTC	CASSVVGSGGPLYNEQFF
-	TRBV4-3	-	TRBJ1-4	TGCGCCAGCAGCCGCCTACTTCGGGCTAATGAAAAACTGTTTTTT	CASSRLLRANEKLFF